The T cell receptor (beta chain) under discussion was sequenced for a study of blood T cell repertoires in COVID-19. As for the study in general: In each case, the material was cDNA or gDNA derived from T cells, B-cell-depleted T cells, or PBMCs.

Produced via immunoSEQ multiplex PCR; TCRdb's table is partial and in-frame only. Seen here are 270,000 or so clones, 83% observed once, and the top ten hold approximately 9%. The junction had 3 bases not matched to a gene; V was cut back by 8 bases and J by 2 bases. Germline loops: CDR1 MNHEY, CDR2 SVGAGI. The CDR3 has 13 residues. The chain recombines TRBV6-5 with TRBJ1-5; 7 positions agree with TRBD1. The clonotype comes from a woman between 50 and 59 years old who had recovered from COVID-19. Specimen: peripheral blood. In DNA, the CDR3 is TGTGCCAGCCACGGACAGGGCAATCAGCCCCAGCATTTT. It yields the protein CASHGQGNQPQHF.